Listed below are T cell receptor beta chains from one sample, sequenced in a study of neurological immune-mediated disorders. TCRdb analysed the 5' RACE reads with MiXCR anew, one entry per CDR3 protein. The table records about 120,000 distinct CDR3 sequences, about 3.4% of them present only once. The sample taken for sequencing was PBMCs. These receptors were taken from a woman in her twenties or thirties with multiple sclerosis. CDR3s include the opening cysteine and the closing phenylalanine or tryptophan. The D gene is left open where the match is weak. Size values are once, few and many counts, or a class for expanded clones, and some rows have none.

D gene	CDR3 length	V gene	J gene	clone size	CDR3 DNA	CDR3 protein
.	18	TRBV6-6	TRBJ2-7	many	TGTGCCAGCAGGAGAGACCAGGGTTTCCCAAGGGTATCCTACGAGCAGTACTTC	CASRRDQGFPRVSYEQYF
.	14	TRBV20-1	TRBJ2-1	many	TGCAGTGTTCCGACAGAACGATCCTACAATGAGCAGTTCTTC	CSVPTERSYNEQFF
TRBD2	13	TRBV29-1	TRBJ2-1	many	TGCAGCGAAGGACTAGCGGGAGGGTCTGAGCAGTTCTTC	CSEGLAGGSEQFF
TRBD2	14	TRBV20-1	TRBJ2-3	many	TGCAGTGCTAGGCGGGGGGAACACACAGATACGCAGTATTTT	CSARRGEHTDTQYF
.	12	TRBV12-3/TRBV12-4	TRBJ2-1	many	TGTGCCAGCAGTTTTGGGGAAAATGAGCAGTTCTTC	CASSFGENEQFF
.	13	TRBV27	TRBJ1-1	.	TGTGCCAGCAGTTTGAGGGCGTACACTGAAGCTTTCTTT	CASSLRAYTEAFF
.	15	TRBV7-6	TRBJ2-6	few	TGTGCCAGCAGCTTAGCTGATTCTGGGGCCAACGTCCTGACTTTC	CASSLADSGANVLTF
TRBD1	14	TRBV12-3/TRBV12-4	TRBJ1-5	many	TGTGCCAGCAGCGTGGACAGGGCGGATCAGCCCCAGCATTTT	CASSVDRADQPQHF
.	14	TRBV5-1	TRBJ2-1	many	TGCGCCAGCACCCCTGGTGGGGTTTCGGATGAGCAGTTCTTC	CASTPGGVSDEQFF
.	11	TRBV5-1	TRBJ2-2	many	TGCGCCAGCATGGGTACCGGGGAGCTGTTTTTT	CASMGTGELFF
.	13	TRBV2	TRBJ2-3	many	TGTGCCAGCAAGTGGGGCCTCACGGATACGCAGTATTTT	CASKWGLTDTQYF
.	13	TRBV2	TRBJ2-7	many	TGTGCCAGCGCGAGGGATCTAGCGACCGAGCAGTACTTC	CASARDLATEQYF
TRBD1	15	TRBV4-3	TRBJ1-5	many	TGCGCCAGCAGCCAATCTCGGACAGGGTTTCAGCCCCAGCATTTT	CASSQSRTGFQPQHF
.	15	TRBV20-1	TRBJ2-1	many	TGCAGTGCTAGTGGTCGGCGGGGGCGTTACAATGAGCAGTTCTTC	CSASGRRGRYNEQFF
.	12	TRBV7-2	TRBJ2-2	few	TGTGCCAGCAGCGTGGGGGTCGGGGAGCTGTTTTTT	CASSVGVGELFF
.	14	TRBV11-3	TRBJ1-1	.	TGTGCCAGCAGCTTAGATGCAGACCACCCCGAAGCTTTCTTT	CASSLDADHPEAFF
TRBD1	15	TRBV20-1	TRBJ1-1	many	TGCAGTGCTATCTTCGACAGGGAGCAGAACACTGAAGCTTTCTTT	CSAIFDREQNTEAFF
.	13	TRBV12-3/TRBV12-4	TRBJ1-4	many	TGTGCCAGCAGTTTAGGAGATAGGGAAAAACTGTTTTTT	CASSLGDREKLFF
TRBD1	15	TRBV7-7	TRBJ1-6	.	TGTGCCAGCAGCCTCAGCCCAGGGGGTAATTCACCCCTCCACTTT	CASSLSPGGNSPLHF
.	15	TRBV6-2/TRBV6-3	TRBJ1-1	many	TGTGCCAGCACTTCCGCGACAATTGAAGTCACTGAAGCTTTCTTT	CASTSATIEVTEAFF
TRBD2	14	TRBV5-1	TRBJ2-1	many	TGCGCCAGCAGAATTACTAGCGGGAGCAATGAGCAGTTCTTC	CASRITSGSNEQFF
TRBD1	13	TRBV20-1	TRBJ1-1	many	TGCAGTGCGCGGGACAGCTGGGGGACTGAAGCTTTCTTT	CSARDSWGTEAFF
.	13	TRBV20-1	TRBJ1-5	few	TGCAGTGATACGGGAACGCAGAATCAGCCCCAGCATTTT	CSDTGTQNQPQHF
TRBD1	15	TRBV7-2	TRBJ1-1	many	TGTGCCAGCAGCCCCGGGACAGGTCAAAACACTGAAGCTTTCTTT	CASSPGTGQNTEAFF
TRBD1	15	TRBV11-2	TRBJ2-7	.	TGTGCCAGCAGCATCGACATTCAGACAGGGCTGGAGCAGTACTTC	CASSIDIQTGLEQYF
.	17	TRBV7-2	TRBJ2-3	many	TGTGCCAGCAGCTCCCAAGGGGGGGAGGGTCCGACAGATACGCAGTATTTT	CASSSQGGEGPTDTQYF
.	14	TRBV7-6	TRBJ2-7	many	TGTGCCAGCAGAATTAGGGAGAGCTCCTACGAGCAGTACTTC	CASRIRESSYEQYF
.	14	TRBV5-6	TRBJ1-2	many	TGTGCCAGCAGCTCCAGCAATCCTCGGTATGGCTACACCTTC	CASSSSNPRYGYTF
.	13	TRBV5-6	TRBJ1-4	.	TGTGCCAGCAGCGAGACCCCAGAGGGAAAACTGTTTTTT	CASSETPEGKLFF
TRBD1	13	TRBV29-1	TRBJ2-5	few	TGCAGCGCCTGGACAGGGGGCCAAGAGACCCAGTACTTC	CSAWTGGQETQYF